The clone carrying this TCR beta chain has only a few counts. Its antigen remains unidentified. Other DNA sequences within the sample encode an identical CDR3. Primers included in the PCR were 60 Vbeta and 13 Jbeta primers. The table came from immunoSEQ multiplex PCR; TCRdb's copy has only in-frame clones and leaves some out. In the table there are around 190,000 clones, around 83% of which are singletons. The sample originates from a study of cytomegalovirus exposure and HLA in healthy donors. Findings and limits, study-wide: Using the classifier, cytomegalovirus status was reportedly diagnosed with high specificity and sensitivity.

Germline V gene data show CDR1 as GTSNPN and CDR2 as SVGIG (reference sequence). This CDR3 has 12 residues. V lost 0 bases and J lost 4, with 6 bases in between. V is TRBV30 and J is TRBJ1-2; D perhaps matches TRBD1 (6 bases). This receptor was identified in a middle-aged woman in good health and CMV-seronegative. The sequenced sample was PBMCs. The chain's CDR3 is CAWSVGGYGYTF. The CDR3 nucleotides read TGTGCCTGGAGTGTAGGGGGCTATGGCTACACCTTC.